The T cell receptor (beta chain) under discussion was sequenced for a study of cytomegalovirus exposure and HLA in healthy donors. General study results and limits: Listed as cytomegalovirus-associated were roughly 180 TCR beta chains.

Vbeta (60) and Jbeta (13) primers were used in the PCR. TCRdb keeps only in-frame clones here, not all; method: immunoSEQ multiplex PCR. Here the sample spans tens of thousands of clones, 67% being singletons. Details on this clone: Its target is not known.

This CDR3 comprises 13 residues. V shed 1 base and J 8 bases; nucleotides not matched to a gene: 4. Per the germline V gene, CDR1 is SEHNR and CDR2 is FQNEAQ (reference sequence). The sequenced sample consisted of PBMCs. This TCR derives from a woman between 50 and 59 years old in good health and CMV-seropositive. This chain connects TRBV7-9 to TRBJ1-1; 7 bases line up with TRBD1. CDR3 residues: CASSLEGGQEAFF. CDR3 nucleotides: TGTGCCAGCAGCTTAGAGGGGGGACAGGAAGCTTTCTTT.